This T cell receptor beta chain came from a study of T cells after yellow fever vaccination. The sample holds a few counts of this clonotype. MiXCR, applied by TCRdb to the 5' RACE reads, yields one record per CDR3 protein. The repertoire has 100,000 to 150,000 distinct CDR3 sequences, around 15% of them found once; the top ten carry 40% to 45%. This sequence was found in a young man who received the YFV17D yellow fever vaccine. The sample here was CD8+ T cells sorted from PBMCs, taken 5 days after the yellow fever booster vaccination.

Written as DNA, the CDR3 is TGTGCCAGCAGCTCCGTGACTAGTCGAGAGACCCAGTACTTC. It encodes CASSSVTSRETQYF. J is TRBJ2-5 and V is TRBV5-5; the D gene is possibly TRBD2 (6 bases). This CDR3 contains 14 residues. V lost 3 bases to trimming and J lost 4 bases, with 13 bases between them. The germline V gene encodes CDR1 SGHKS and CDR2 YYEKEE (reference sequence).